This TCR beta chain is from a study of blood T cell repertoires in COVID-19. Study information: The samples span acute and convalescent COVID-19 from the United States, Italy and Spain. The cDNA or gDNA used as material had been derived from T cells, B-cell-depleted T cells, or PBMCs.

Trimming pared 6 bases from V and 1 base from J, leaving 12 bases between. CDR1 SNHLY and CDR2 FYNNEI come from the germline V gene. The CDR3 is made up of 14 amino acids. Repertoires were generated with immunoSEQ multiplex PCR, while TCRdb's copy carries only in-frame clones and drops some. The data show over 100,000 clones, with more than 80% seen just once and around 1.1% held by the top ten. The sequence was collected from a human donor in a cohort sampled during active COVID-19. The V call is TRBV2, the J call TRBJ1-1; TRBD1 is a possible D gene (5 bases). Specimen: peripheral blood. CDR3 amino acids: CASRVGAGNTEAFF. The CDR3 DNA follows: TGTGCCAGCAGGGTAGGGGCAGGGAACACTGAAGCTTTCTTT.